These 10 T cell receptor beta chains share one sample of origin, sequenced in a study of molecular identifiers for immune sequencing clone quantification. In TCRdb, the PCR reads were re-called with MiXCR into one record per CDR3 protein. The sample has tens of thousands of distinct CDR3 sequences; approximately 24% are singletons. The sequenced sample consisted of naive CD8+ T cells from blood, with Jurkat cell RNA spiked in. Subset: FACS-sorted CD8+CD4-CCR7+CD45RA+ naive T cells. The source is a human donor in good health. Some libraries in this study had Jurkat cell RNA spiked in.

This clonotype was counted only a few times. The chain couples TRBV12-3 or TRBV12-4 to TRBJ1-4; D is undetermined. The length of the CDR3 is 12 residues. With 3 bases removed from V and 8 bases from J, the gap between germline ends came to 7 bases. The CDR3 spells CASSFVEEKLFF. The CDR3 DNA reads as TGTGCCAGCAGTTTTGTCGAAGAAAAACTGTTTTTT.

This clonotype was recorded many times. The chain links TRBV7-9 to TRBJ2-7; D not resolved. In germline, CDR1 is SEHNR, CDR2 FQNEAQ (reference sequence). The CDR3 has 15 residues. With 5 bases removed from V and 3 bases from J, the gap between germline ends came to 17 bases. Here the CDR3 DNA reads TGTGCCAGCAGCGTCCGATTAGAATCAGGCTACGAGCAGTACTTC. Its protein is CASSVRLESGYEQYF.

This clonotype was seen more than once but under ten times. The chain joins TRBV7-2 to TRBJ2-7; a weak D match, TRBD1 (6 bases). The CDR3 is 15 amino acids. The germline CDR1 and CDR2 sequences are SGHTA and FQGNSA. Trimming stripped 6 bases from V and 2 bases from J, with 17 bases between. The CDR3 bases are TGTGCCAGCAGTCCCGACGAGGGGGAGCCCTACGAGCAGTACTTC. It translates to CASSPDEGEPYEQYF.

This clonotype was observed a handful of times. This chain uses TRBV18 with TRBJ2-2, with 7 bases that match TRBD2. CDR1 KGHSH and CDR2 LQKENI come from the germline V gene. V was pared by 4 bases and J by 1 base, with 6 bases of the junction left unmatched. This CDR3 region has 16 residues. The CDR3 region is CASSLSGTGNTGELFF. For the CDR3, the DNA is TGTGCCAGCTCACTAAGCGGGACGGGGAACACCGGGGAGCTGTTTTTT. Looking up the rest from reference TRBV18 and TRBJ2-2 gives the full variable domain: NAGVMQNPRHLVRRRGQEARLRCSPMKGHSHVYWYRQLPEEGLKFMVYLQKENIIDESGMPKERFSAEFPKEGPSILRIQQVVRGDSAAYFCASSLSGTGNTGELFFGEGSRLTVL.

This clonotype appeared a single time. A read error may account for a junction end that differs from germline. This sequence joins TRBV29-1 and TRBJ1-1; D uncertain. This CDR3 contains 13 residues. Germline assignment: CDR1 SQVTM and CDR2 ANQGSEA. CDR3 nucleotides: TGCAGCGTTGAACGCAGCCTGAACCCTGAAGCTTTCTTT. It is translated as CSVERSLNPEAFF.

A remark on this clonotype: A much larger clone differs by one base, so this may be a read error. V usage is TRBV7-6 and J usage is TRBJ2-6, with D tentatively TRBD1 (5 bases). Per germline, CDR1 SGHVS and CDR2 FNYEAQ. The CDR3 contains 14 residues. The CDR3 reads CASSLTAGANVLAF. The CDR3 DNA follows: TGTGCCAGCAGCTTAACCGCTGGGGCCAACGTCCTGGCTTTC.

A remark on this clonotype: This may be a read error: a much more frequent sequence differs by one nucleotide. The chain joins TRBV2 to TRBJ2-6; 11 nucleotides match TRBD2. Germline V lookup: CDR1 SNHLY, CDR2 FYNNEI. This CDR3 has 17 residues. The CDR3 DNA follows: TGTGCCAGCAGGGGACTAGCGGCAAGCTCTGGGGCCAGCGTCCTGACTTTC. It is translated as CASRGLAASSGASVLTF.

This clonotype appeared a few times. A much larger clone lies one base from this, so it may be a read error. This chain joins TRBV12-3 or TRBV12-4 and TRBJ2-7, with D unclear. The CDR3 runs to 13 residues. The CDR3 is CASSPAGAYERYF. In nucleotides, the CDR3 is TGTGCCAGCAGTCCCGCCGGAGCCTACGAGCGGTACTTC.

This clonotype has at least ten counts. This chain joins TRBV30 and TRBJ2-7; D gene uncertain. CDR1 and CDR2 from the germline V gene are GTSNPN and SVGIG (reference sequence). The CDR3 covers 11 residues. V lost 4 bases and J lost 6, with 10 bases in between. The CDR3 loop reads CAWNVGFEQYF. The CDR3 DNA sequence: TGTGCCTGGAATGTAGGATTCGAGCAGTACTTC.

This clonotype was seen ten or more times. V is TRBV21-1 and J is TRBJ1-5; the table's D call TRBD1 went unverified against the DNA. TRBV21-1 has pseudogene status. The CDR3 extends over 18 amino acids. The CDR3 region has the DNA TGTGCCAGCAGCAAATCCACGCCCGTAACAGATAGCAATCAGCCCCAGCATTTT. Its protein product is CASSKSTPVTDSNQPQHF.